The source of this T cell receptor (beta chain) is a study of beta chain features in type 1 diabetes. Study in general: Cell yields, gender and age were comparable in patients and healthy donors.

The isolated RNA, all of it, was reverse transcribed, so expressed TCRB transcripts were what got sequenced. Method: immunoSEQ multiplex PCR; TCRdb's copy keeps in-frame clones and lacks some. The sample lists 200,000 to 250,000 clones; over 11% were seen once. CD4+ naive, central memory, regulatory and stem cell-like memory cells were sorted via CD45RO/CCR7/CD25/CD127/CD95/CD27. Overall study results and limits: Patients showed naive, central memory and Treg TCRB repertoires that appeared more similar than those of healthy donors. All four CD4+ subsets of Type 1 diabetes patients contained TCRB CDR3s that were moderately but significantly shorter.

CDR3 length equals 18 residues. The germline V gene encodes CDR1 ENHRY and CDR2 SYGVKD. With 4 bases clipped from V and 3 bases from J, the junction kept 10 bases outside the gene matches. A word on this clone: The antigen is not known.

J is TRBJ2-1 and V is TRBV10-3; 12 positions match TRBD2. This TCR derives from a man in his thirties or forties with type 1 diabetes. The specimen sequenced was naive CD4+ T cells from blood. CDR3 in amino acids: CAISVGTSGSNLYNEQFF. CDR3 coding DNA: TGTGCCATCAGTGTTGGGACTAGCGGGTCTAACCTCTACAATGAGCAGTTCTTC.